These T cell receptor beta chains were read from a single sample in a study of control samples from healthy donors and cancer patients. The protocol was immunoSEQ multiplex PCR, while the TCRdb copy is restricted to in-frame clones and leaves out a portion. The data hold roughly 52,000 clones, with 85% to 95% observed a single time. Sequenced sample: blood. The receptors derive from a man aged 25-45 years in good health. Both conserved end residues are part of each CDR3. Each record gives: CDR3 length, D gene, clone size, J gene, V gene, CDR3 protein, CDR3 DNA. D genes are given only for firm matches. A clone size is listed for some rows: how often the clone was seen (once, few, many), or a class if it is expanded.

>12|NA|NA|TRBJ1-2|TRBV27
CASSLGGDGYTF
TGTGCCAGCAGTTTAGGGGGCGATGGCTACACCTTC
>12|TRBD1|once|TRBJ1-2|TRBV6-2/TRBV6-3
CASSTGGYGYTF
TGTGCCAGCAGTACAGGGGGTTATGGCTACACCTTC
>16|TRBD1|NA|TRBJ1-5|TRBV7-2
CASSFVPGQGSQPQHF
TGTGCCAGCAGCTTTGTTCCGGGACAGGGGAGTCAGCCCCAGCATTTT
>17|NA|once|TRBJ2-2|TRBV28
CASRQGRGGGATGELFF
TGTGCCAGCAGACAGGGGAGAGGGGGAGGGGCAACCGGGGAGCTGTTTTTT
>15|NA|NA|TRBJ2-1|TRBV20-1
CSASKVDSGYNEQFF
TGCAGTGCTAGTAAGGTAGACTCCGGCTACAATGAGCAGTTCTTC
>18|TRBD2|NA|TRBJ2-5|TRBV10-3
CALPKPGTSGGRQETQYF
TGTGCCCTCCCAAAACCCGGGACTAGCGGGGGGCGCCAAGAGACCCAGTACTTC
>13|NA|NA|TRBJ2-1|TRBV27
CASSLSHSGEQFF
TGTGCCAGCAGTTTATCCCATAGCGGCGAGCAGTTCTTC
>14|TRBD2|NA|TRBJ2-5|TRBV19
CASRKTSGGETQYF
TGTGCCAGTAGGAAGACTAGCGGTGGAGAGACCCAGTACTTC
>16|TRBD2|NA|TRBJ2-2|TRBV7-6
CASSLGTSGKTGELFF
TGTGCCAGCAGCTTAGGGACTAGCGGGAAAACCGGGGAGCTGTTTTTT
>15|NA|NA|TRBJ2-1|TRBV28
CASSPGLAAYNEQFF
TGTGCCAGCAGTCCTGGACTGGCGGCGTACAATGAGCAGTTCTTC
>14|TRBD2|NA|TRBJ2-1|TRBV3-1/TRBV3-2
CASSQAGEGLEQFF
TGTGCCAGCAGCCAAGCCGGGGAGGGCTTAGAGCAGTTCTTC
>12|NA|NA|TRBJ2-3|TRBV9
CASSVSVDTQYF
TGTGCCAGCAGCGTAAGTGTGGATACGCAGTATTTT
>12|NA|NA|TRBJ1-2|TRBV18
CASSPGNYGYTF
TGTGCCAGCTCACCGGGGAACTATGGCTACACCTTC
>16|NA|NA|TRBJ1-4|TRBV6-6
CASSYNQGLLAEKLFF
TGTGCCAGCAGTTACAACCAGGGGTTATTAGCGGAAAAACTGTTTTTT
>15|NA|once|TRBJ1-6|TRBV3-1/TRBV3-2
CASSRESRYNSPLHF
TGTGCCAGCAGCCGAGAATCCCGATATAATTCACCCCTCCACTTT
>15|TRBD2|NA|TRBJ2-1|TRBV7-6
CASSVSGQAYNEQFF
TGTGCCAGCAGCGTTAGCGGGCAAGCCTACAATGAGCAGTTCTTC
>11|TRBD1|NA|TRBJ1-1|TRBV2
CASSPQGGAFF
TGTGCCAGCAGTCCTCAGGGGGGAGCTTTCTTT
>14|TRBD1|NA|TRBJ1-1|TRBV5-1
CASSLQGGWTEAFF
TGCGCCAGCAGCTTGCAAGGGGGCTGGACTGAAGCTTTCTTT
>14|NA|NA|TRBJ1-2|TRBV7-9
CASSLAAGYYGYTF
TGTGCCAGCAGCTTAGCGGCAGGATACTATGGCTACACCTTC
>14|NA|NA|TRBJ2-7|TRBV3-1/TRBV3-2
CASSQVSGSYEQYF
TGTGCCAGCAGCCAAGTTTCTGGCTCCTACGAGCAGTACTTC
>15|NA|NA|TRBJ2-7|TRBV7-2
CASRRGGANSYEQYF
TGTGCCAGCCGTAGGGGGGGCGCTAACTCGTACGAGCAGTACTTC
>13|NA|NA|TRBJ2-7|TRBV20-1
CSASPASSYEQYF
TGCAGTGCTAGTCCCGCTAGCTCCTACGAGCAGTACTTC
>16|TRBD2|NA|TRBJ2-5|TRBV25-1
CASSDGTSGSRETQYF
TGTGCCAGCAGTGACGGGACTAGCGGGAGTAGAGAGACCCAGTACTTC
>17|NA|NA|TRBJ2-7|TRBV9
CASSVGARGTDSYEQYF
TGTGCCAGCAGCGTAGGGGCTCGCGGGACGGACTCCTACGAGCAGTACTTC
>16|NA|NA|TRBJ2-3|TRBV14
CASSQDTGFSTDTQYF
TGTGCCAGCAGCCAAGATACTGGGTTCAGCACAGATACGCAGTATTTT
>16|NA|NA|TRBJ1-3|TRBV14
CASSQDTLGAGNTIYF
TGTGCCAGCAGCCAAGATACGTTGGGAGCTGGAAACACCATATATTTT
>17|TRBD2|NA|TRBJ2-7|TRBV9
CASSRCRTSGQFCEQYF
TGTGCCAGCAGCAGATGTAGGACTAGCGGGCAATTTTGCGAGCAGTACTTC
>15|TRBD2|NA|TRBJ2-5|TRBV2
CASSGGLAGVETQYF
TGTGCCAGCAGTGGCGGACTAGCGGGAGTAGAGACCCAGTACTTC
>16|TRBD2|NA|TRBJ2-1|TRBV5-1
CASSLIAGGPYNEQFF
TGCGCCAGCAGCCTCATAGCGGGAGGGCCTTACAATGAGCAGTTCTTC
>14|NA|NA|TRBJ2-7|TRBV5-1
CASSLASRVYEQYF
TGCGCCAGCAGCTTGGCGTCGAGGGTCTACGAGCAGTACTTC
>18|TRBD2|NA|TRBJ2-3|TRBV2
CASSETSGRGGSTDTQYF
TGTGCCAGCAGTGAGACTAGCGGGAGGGGGGGTAGCACAGATACGCAGTATTTT
>16|TRBD1|NA|TRBJ1-6|TRBV2
CASGLPDGTGNSPLHF
TGTGCCAGCGGTCTCCCGGATGGGACAGGGAATTCACCCCTCCACTTT
>17|NA|few|TRBJ2-1|TRBV4-1
CASSQPPRAISYNEQFF
TGCGCCAGCAGCCAACCCCCACGGGCGATCTCCTACAATGAGCAGTTCTTC
>18|TRBD2|NA|TRBJ2-1|TRBV29-1
CSGAGTSGTRGARNEQFF
TGCAGCGGCGCCGGGACTAGCGGGACTCGAGGTGCACGCAATGAGCAGTTCTTC
>16|TRBD2|NA|TRBJ2-3|TRBV19
CASSPGLAGGTDTQYF
TGTGCCAGTTCGCCGGGACTAGCGGGAGGAACAGATACGCAGTATTTT
>15|NA|once|TRBJ1-1|TRBV7-3
CASSLTATMNTEAFF
TGTGCCAGCAGCTTAACCGCGACCATGAACACTGAAGCTTTCTTT
>15|TRBD2|NA|TRBJ2-1|TRBV29-1
CSVVRREGVEDEQFF
TGCAGCGTTGTTCGGCGGGAGGGAGTAGAGGATGAGCAGTTCTTC
>15|TRBD1|NA|TRBJ2-7|TRBV18
CASSPSWDRDNEQYF
TGTGCCAGCTCACCCTCCTGGGACAGGGACAACGAGCAGTACTTC
>17|TRBD2|NA|TRBJ2-1|TRBV5-1
CASSPGTSSSWVDEQFF
TGCGCCAGCAGCCCTGGGACTAGCAGTAGTTGGGTGGATGAGCAGTTCTTC
>15|NA|NA|TRBJ1-6|TRBV19
CASTTPRNYNSPLHF
TGTGCCAGTACCACTCCACGGAACTATAATTCACCCCTCCACTTT
>15|TRBD2|NA|TRBJ2-1|TRBV9
CASSASGGLGDEQFF
TGTGCCAGCAGCGCTAGCGGGGGCCTGGGGGATGAGCAGTTCTTC
>16|NA|NA|TRBJ2-1|TRBV5-5
CASSWGAGQHRNEQFF
TGTGCCAGCAGCTGGGGGGCGGGACAGCATCGCAATGAGCAGTTCTTC
>15|TRBD1|NA|TRBJ1-2|TRBV7-2
CASRAGQVLNYGYTF
TGTGCCAGCAGAGCTGGACAGGTCCTTAACTATGGCTACACCTTC
>14|TRBD1|NA|TRBJ1-4|TRBV3-1/TRBV3-2
CASSQAHTGGKLFF
TGTGCCAGCAGCCAAGCCCATACAGGGGGCAAACTGTTTTTT
>16|TRBD2|NA|TRBJ2-1|TRBV6-5
CASSYSRLAGRDEQFF
TGTGCCAGCAGTTACTCCAGACTAGCGGGAAGGGATGAGCAGTTCTTC
>16|TRBD2|NA|TRBJ2-3|TRBV5-1
CASSFTSGRSTDTQYF
TGCGCCAGCAGCTTCACTAGCGGGAGAAGCACAGATACGCAGTATTTT
>14|NA|NA|TRBJ2-1|TRBV5-4
CASSERAGVNEQFF
TGTGCCAGCAGCGAGAGGGCCGGGGTCAATGAGCAGTTCTTC
>16|TRBD2|NA|TRBJ2-1|TRBV27
CASSYGSGRGDNEQFF
TGTGCCAGCAGTTATGGTAGCGGGAGGGGGGACAATGAGCAGTTCTTC
>13|NA|NA|TRBJ2-2|TRBV4-1
CASSQPLEGELFF
TGCGCCAGCAGCCAGCCCTTGGAGGGGGAGCTGTTTTTT
>15|TRBD2|NA|TRBJ2-7|TRBV5-1
CASSFGTSGIDEQYF
TGCGCCAGCAGCTTCGGGACTAGCGGGATAGACGAGCAGTACTTC
>14|NA|NA|TRBJ2-7|TRBV7-8
CASSLGAGNGEQYF
TGTGCCAGCAGCTTGGGGGCGGGGAATGGCGAGCAGTACTTC
>17|TRBD2|NA|TRBJ2-1|TRBV5-1
CASSLGQAGGPYNEQFF
TGCGCCAGCAGCTTGGGTCAAGCGGGAGGGCCCTACAATGAGCAGTTCTTC
>15|NA|once|TRBJ1-1|TRBV5-1
CASSPNVGVHTEAFF
TGCGCCAGCAGCCCAAACGTAGGGGTGCACACTGAAGCTTTCTTT
>11|NA|NA|TRBJ1-4|TRBV18
CASSPGEKLFF
TGTGCCAGCTCACCGGGTGAAAAACTGTTTTTT